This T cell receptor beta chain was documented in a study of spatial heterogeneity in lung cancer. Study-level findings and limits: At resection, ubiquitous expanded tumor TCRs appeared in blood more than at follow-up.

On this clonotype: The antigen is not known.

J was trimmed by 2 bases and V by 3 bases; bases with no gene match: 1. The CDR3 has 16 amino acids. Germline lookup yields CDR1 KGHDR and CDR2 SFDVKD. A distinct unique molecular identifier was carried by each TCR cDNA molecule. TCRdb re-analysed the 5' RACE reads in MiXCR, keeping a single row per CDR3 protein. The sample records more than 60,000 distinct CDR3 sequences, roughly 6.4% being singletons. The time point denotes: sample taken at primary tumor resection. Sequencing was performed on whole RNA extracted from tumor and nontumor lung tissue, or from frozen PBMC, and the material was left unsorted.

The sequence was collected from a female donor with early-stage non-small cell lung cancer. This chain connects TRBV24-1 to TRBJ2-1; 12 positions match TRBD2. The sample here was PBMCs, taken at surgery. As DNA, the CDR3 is TGTGCCACCAGTGATCCTAGCGGGGGGGCCTACAATGAGCAGTTCTTC. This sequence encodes CATSDPSGGAYNEQFF.